The next 23 T cell receptor beta chains were all read from a single sample in a study of T cells after yellow fever vaccination. TCRdb passed the 5' RACE reads through MiXCR, listing each CDR3 protein once. The repertoire holds approximately 250,000 distinct CDR3 sequences, 3.6% seen once, with around a fifth in the top ten. The source was PBMCs, collected 15 days after the yellow fever booster vaccination. The receptors were gathered from a man in his late teens or twenties who received the YFV17D yellow fever vaccine.

This clonotype was detected many times. The chain couples TRBV5-1 to TRBJ2-3, with no clear D. This CDR3 spans 18 amino acids. Germline CDR1 is SGHRS and CDR2 is YFSETQ. V shed 7 bases and J shed 4 bases, with 28 bases lying between them. CDR3 bases: TGCGCCAGCCAGCTTAACTGGGATAGAGAGGAGTTCGCAGATACGCAGTATTTT. Translation gives CASQLNWDREEFADTQYF.

In its sample, this clonotype was seen many times. The gene calls are TRBV6-5 and TRBJ1-2; 7 nucleotides align to TRBD1. Germline V CDR1 and CDR2: MNHEY, SVGAGI. The CDR3 extends over 17 amino acids. V lost 0 bases, J lost 1 base, and 8 bases stayed unmatched. The CDR3 DNA reads TGTGCCAGCAGTTACTCCCCGGGACAGATATATAACTATGGCTACACCTTC. It encodes CASSYSPGQIYNYGYTF.

This clonotype showed up many times. The rearrangement uses TRBV9 and TRBJ2-5; a possible D gene is TRBD2 (7 bases). This CDR3 spans 15 amino acids. Per the germline V gene, CDR1 is SGDLS and CDR2 is YYNGEE. Trimming took off 0 bases at V and 4 bases at J, with 13 bases between the two ends. CDR3 sequence: CASSVGGGHVETQYF. The CDR3 nucleotides read TGTGCCAGCAGCGTAGGGGGGGGGCACGTAGAGACCCAGTACTTC. Full variable domain (rest looked up from reference TRBV9 and TRBJ2-5): DSGVTQTPKHLITATGQRVTLRCSPRSGDLSVYWYQQSLDQGLQFLIQYYNGEERAKGNILERFSAQQFPDLHSELNLSSLELGDSALYFCASSVGGGHVETQYFGPGTRLLVL.

This clonotype has only a few counts. DNA for the CDR3: TGTGCCAGCAGCCCACTCCCGGGGTGGGAGACCCAGTACTTC. This codes for CASSPLPGWETQYF. This rearrangement joins TRBV7-3 to TRBJ2-5; weak D call: TRBD2 (5 bases). Trimming shortened V by 5 bases and J by 5 bases, and 15 bases separated the two germline ends. CDR1 is SGHTA and CDR2 is FQGTGA in the germline V gene. The length of the CDR3 is 14 residues.

This chain uses TRBV5-4 with TRBJ2-5, with D unclear. V was trimmed by 3 bases and J by 2 bases, leaving 11 bases between them. The V gene's germline CDR1 is SGHNT and CDR2 YYREEE (reference sequence). CDR3 length equals 14 residues. In DNA form, the CDR3 reads TGTGCCAGCAGCTCCGATTCATTTCAAGAGACCCAGTACTTC. This gives the protein CASSSDSFQETQYF. The full variable domain, its missing parts supplied by reference TRBV5-4 and TRBJ2-5, is ETGVTQSPTHLIKTRGQQVTLRCSSQSGHNTVSWYQQALGQGPQFIFQYYREEENGRGNFPPRFSGLQFPNYSSELNVNALELDDSALYLCASSSDSFQETQYFGPGTRLLVL.

This clonotype was seen many times. J is TRBJ2-5 and V is TRBV5-1; D is perhaps TRBD2 (6 bases). The germline gives CDR1 SGHRS, CDR2 YFSETQ. Trimming stripped 2 bases from V and 2 bases from J, with 13 bases between. The CDR3 is 15 residues long. CDR3 DNA sequence: TGCGCCAGCAGCTTCGATGGGCGGGGACAAGAGACCCAGTACTTC. Its translation: CASSFDGRGQETQYF.

In this sample, this clonotype turned up many times. The genes are TRBV5-1 and TRBJ2-5; 9 bases match TRBD2. This CDR3 region has 15 residues. The germline V gene has CDR1 SGHRS and CDR2 YFSETQ. V lost 4 bases, J lost 0 bases, and 4 bases stayed unmatched. The CDR3 nucleotides read TGCGCCAGCAGCCAGACTAGCGGATACCAAGAGACCCAGTACTTC. It is translated as CASSQTSGYQETQYF. Drawing the rest from reference TRBV5-1 and TRBJ2-5, the complete variable domain is KAGVTQTPRYLIKTRGQQVTLSCSPISGHRSVSWYQQTPGQGLQFLFEYFSETQRNKGNFPGRFSGRQFSNSRSEMNVSTLELGDSALYLCASSQTSGYQETQYFGPGTRLLVL.

At least ten counts were recorded for this clonotype. The chain links TRBV6-5 to TRBJ2-7; D is unresolved. V was pared by 2 bases and J by 2 bases, with 16 bases between. Germline lookup yields CDR1 MNHEY and CDR2 SVGAGI. The CDR3 consists of 16 residues. The CDR3: CASSYGRLKSPYEQYF. The CDR3 region has the DNA TGTGCCAGCAGTTACGGGCGTTTGAAATCACCCTACGAGCAGTACTTC.

This clonotype was seen ten or more times. The CDR3 region is CASSLGGFVKNIQYF. The CDR3 nucleotides read TGTGCCAGCAGCTTAGGGGGGTTTGTCAAAAACATTCAGTACTTC. This chain uses TRBV11-2 with TRBJ2-4; D possibly matches TRBD1 or TRBD2 (5 bases each). This CDR3 region has 15 residues. V lost 1 base to trimming and J lost 3 bases, with 10 bases between them. Germline lookup yields CDR1 SGHAT and CDR2 FQNNGV.

This clonotype was detected many times. This chain connects TRBV11-1 to TRBJ2-5; no firm D call. With 4 bases removed from V and 2 bases from J, the gap between germline ends came to 8 bases. Germline V gene lookup returns CDR1 SGHAT and CDR2 FQDESV (reference sequence). The CDR3 covers 13 residues. The CDR3 bases are TGTGCCAGCAGCTCCGGACCGCAAGAGACCCAGTACTTC. Its translation: CASSSGPQETQYF.

This clonotype showed up many times. The chain has TRBV20-1 and TRBJ2-5; the match to TRBD2 covers 9 bases. CDR3 length equals 13 residues. The germline V gene has CDR1 DFQATT and CDR2 SNEGSKA (reference sequence). The junction had 6 bases not matched to a gene; V was cut back by 5 bases and J by 5 bases. The CDR3 loop is CSAPLAGKETQYF. The CDR3 nucleotides are TGCAGTGCTCCCCTAGCGGGGAAGGAGACCCAGTACTTC.

This clonotype was picked up a small number of times. This sequence joins TRBV28 and TRBJ2-5; the D is unclear. Germline V CDR1 and CDR2: MDHEN, SYDVKM. This CDR3 is 13 amino acids long. Trimming removed 7 bases from V and 2 bases from J, with 11 bases in between. DNA of the CDR3: TGTGCCAGCACCGTACACCCGCAAGAGACCCAGTACTTC. This codes for CASTVHPQETQYF.

This clonotype has a count of ten or more. V is TRBV12-3 or TRBV12-4 and J is TRBJ1-5, with 7 bases matching TRBD1. The CDR3 consists of 16 residues. The V and J ends lost 5 bases and 2 bases, in that order; junction bases with no gene match: 9. CDR3 sequence reads: CASSTLGTVRNQPQHF. The DNA for the CDR3 is TGTGCCAGCAGTACCCTCGGGACAGTTCGCAATCAGCCCCAGCATTTT.

The chain combines TRBV6-2 or TRBV6-3 with TRBJ2-1; 9 positions agree with TRBD1. The CDR3 extends over 14 amino acids. Germline-derived CDR1 and CDR2 are MNHEY and SVGEGT. Trimming cost V 6 bases and J 7 bases; bases outside gene matches: 7. Written as DNA, the CDR3 is TGTGCCAGCAGACGACAGACAGGGGGTAATGAGCAGTTCTTC. Residues: CASRRQTGGNEQFF.

This clonotype was observed at least ten times. The chain links TRBV4-2 to TRBJ2-3; D call uncertain. Germline V gene data show CDR1 as LGHNA and CDR2 as YNFKEQ. The V gene lost 1 base and the J gene lost 2 bases, with 7 bases spanning the gap. CDR3 length: 14 residues. Here the CDR3 DNA reads TGTGCCAGCAGCCAAGTGATGGACACAGATACGCAGTATTTT. This sequence encodes CASSQVMDTDTQYF.

There are many counts of this clonotype. The chain joins TRBV28 to TRBJ2-3; the D is unclear. The CDR3 length is 15 residues. Trimming cost V 5 bases and J 0 bases, with 12 bases left between them. Per the germline V gene, CDR1 is MDHEN and CDR2 is SYDVKM. The CDR3, as DNA: TGTGCCAGCAGTCCCCGGTTAGCTAGCACAGATACGCAGTATTTT. Its translation: CASSPRLASTDTQYF.

This clonotype came up many times. The gene calls are TRBV20-1 and TRBJ1-5; D is undetermined. The CDR3 loop spans 13 amino acids. V lost 7 bases and J 4 bases, leaving 14 bases between the germline ends. In germline, CDR1 is DFQATT, CDR2 SNEGSKA (reference sequence). The CDR3 reads CSGIPDPNQPQHF. The CDR3 DNA follows: TGCAGTGGTATACCGGACCCAAATCAGCCCCAGCATTTT.

The table lists this clonotype with many counts. The V and J genes are TRBV7-2 and TRBJ2-2; no definite D call. The CDR3 is 12 residues long. The germline V gene has CDR1 SGHTA and CDR2 FQGNSA. V shed 2 bases and J shed 8 bases, with 6 bases lying between them. In DNA, the CDR3 is TGTGCCAGCAGCTTAAATCGGGGGGAGCTGTTTTTT. Residues: CASSLNRGELFF.

This clonotype has ten or more counts. CDR3 in amino acids: CASSQGGYTEAFF. CDR3 coding DNA: TGCGCCAGCAGCCAAGGCGGGTACACTGAAGCTTTCTTT. The chain has TRBV4-3 and TRBJ1-1; no clear D gene. The CDR3 is made up of 13 amino acids. Germline-derived CDR1 and CDR2 are LGHNA and YSLEER. V was shortened by 1 base and J by 3 bases, with 6 bases between the two germline ends.

This clonotype was seen many times. The V gene is TRBV4-1, the J gene TRBJ1-5; D call uncertain. The CDR3 sequence is 14 residues long. Germline V gene data show CDR1 as MGHRA and CDR2 as YSYEKL. With 1 base removed from V and 7 bases from J, the gap between germline ends came to 11 bases. In DNA, the CDR3 is TGCGCCAGCAGCCAAGTGATGGGGTACCAGCCCCAGCATTTT. As protein: CASSQVMGYQPQHF.

At least ten counts were recorded for this clonotype. The CDR3 protein is CASSQDRTGRVEQFF. CDR3 nucleotides: TGCGCCAGCAGCCAAGATCGTACAGGGCGGGTTGAGCAGTTCTTC. The gene calls are TRBV4-3 and TRBJ2-1; a weak D match, TRBD1 (6 bases). Looked up from germline, CDR1 is LGHNA and CDR2 is YSLEER. V lost 0 bases and J 9 bases, leaving 15 bases between the germline ends. The CDR3 runs to 15 residues.

This clonotype was counted many times. V usage is TRBV4-1 and J usage is TRBJ1-2; TRBD1 matches 8 bases. The V gene's germline CDR1 is MGHRA and CDR2 YSYEKL. There are 14 residues in the CDR3. V dropped 2 bases and J dropped 3; count of bases not matched to a gene: 2. The CDR3 DNA reads as TGCGCCAGCAGCCAACAGGGGGCGGACTATGGCTACACCTTC. Translated, it gives CASSQQGADYGYTF.

This clonotype was recorded many times. The rearrangement links TRBV30 to TRBJ2-1; D may be TRBD2 (6 bases). Between the trimmed V and J ends, which lost 0 bases and 2 bases, there was a span of 11 bases. Germline V lookup: CDR1 GTSNPN, CDR2 SVGIG (reference sequence). The length of the CDR3 is 15 residues. CDR3 region: CAWSVPGDPYNEQFF. The CDR3 nucleotides are TGTGCCTGGAGTGTACCGGGGGACCCCTACAATGAGCAGTTCTTC.